The 12 T cell receptor beta chains below all came from one sample that was sequenced in a study of blood T cell repertoires in COVID-19. Clones were sequenced by immunoSEQ multiplex PCR, and TCRdb holds only the in-frame ones, with some missing. This table has some 250,000 clones, around four fifths appearing once. Sequenced input: peripheral blood. The receptors derive from a man in his forties or fifties with active or convalescent COVID-19.

The rearrangement joins TRBV4-2 to TRBJ2-2, with 15 nucleotides matching TRBD2. Germline trimming cut 4 bases from V and 6 bases from J; bases unmatched to any gene: 12. This CDR3 spans 19 amino acids. Germline V gene sequence: CDR1 LGHNA, CDR2 YNFKEQ. CDR3 protein: CASSPSQGLAGGLAGELFF. In nucleotides, the CDR3 is TGTGCCAGCAGCCCTTCTCAGGGACTAGCGGGAGGATTGGCCGGGGAGCTGTTTTTT.

The chain couples TRBV6-5 to TRBJ1-2, with D perhaps TRBD1 (6 bases). Germline CDR1 is MNHEY and CDR2 is SVGAGI. The germline V and J ends were trimmed by 3 bases and 3 bases, with 8 bases remaining between them. The CDR3 runs 13 residues. The CDR3 reads CASSYSGDYGYTF. CDR3 DNA sequence: TGTGCCAGCAGTTATTCAGGGGACTATGGCTACACCTTC.

This clone was recorded only once. V usage is TRBV3-1 (or the pseudogene TRBV3-2) and J usage is TRBJ1-2, with 11 positions matching TRBD1. CDR1 and CDR2 (germline): LGHDT, YNNKEL (reference sequence). CDR3 length: 15 amino acids. V dropped 1 base and J dropped 7; count of bases not matched to a gene: 5. CDR3 nucleotides: TGTGCCAGCAGCCAAGCGGACAGGGGGCGCAGTGGCTACACCTTC. It yields the protein CASSQADRGRSGYTF.

This chain joins TRBV3-1 (or the pseudogene TRBV3-2) and TRBJ1-2, with 10 bases fitting TRBD1. The CDR3 covers 14 residues. Looked up from germline, CDR1 is LGHDT and CDR2 is YNNKEL (reference sequence). Trimming cost V 4 bases and J 7 bases; bases outside gene matches: 6. The CDR3 loop is CASSPAGDRGGYTF. As DNA, the CDR3 is TGTGCCAGCAGCCCCGCAGGGGACAGGGGTGGCTACACCTTC.

The V gene is TRBV6-1, the J gene TRBJ1-6; D ambiguous. CDR1 is MNHNS, CDR2 SASEGT, per germline. The CDR3 is 14 amino acids. V was shortened by 2 bases and J by 9 bases, with 11 bases between the two germline ends. The CDR3 protein is CASSESERVSPLHF. CDR3 nucleotides: TGTGCCAGCAGTGAATCGGAACGGGTTTCACCCCTCCACTTT.

This clone was counted a few times. The chain carries TRBV3-1 (or the pseudogene TRBV3-2) and TRBJ2-1, with a weak D call TRBD1 (6 bases). The CDR3 extends over 14 amino acids. V lost 8 bases and J 5 bases, leaving 16 bases between the germline ends. Germline V gives CDR1 LGHDT, CDR2 YNNKEL (reference sequence). The CDR3 nucleotides read TGTGCCAGCTCCTGGACAGAGGGGCACAATGAGCAGTTCTTC. Its translation is CASSWTEGHNEQFF.

This chain joins TRBV18 and TRBJ2-5; 8 nucleotides align to TRBD2. This CDR3 is built from 18 residues. Looked up from germline, CDR1 is KGHSH and CDR2 is LQKENI. Trimming removed 2 bases from V and 4 bases from J; junction bases left unmatched: 15. This chain's CDR3 is CASSPITPGGSGGETQYF. The DNA of the CDR3 is TGTGCCAGCTCACCAATCACGCCCGGCGGCAGCGGGGGAGAGACCCAGTACTTC.

Comment on this clone: Other DNA sequences in this specimen translate into the identical CDR3. The genes are TRBV12-3 or TRBV12-4 and TRBJ1-1, with D possibly matching TRBD1 (5 bases). V was cut by 5 bases and J by 0 bases, with 7 bases left in between. This CDR3 comprises 13 residues. In nucleotides, the CDR3 is TGTGCCAGCAGTCCGACAGTGAACACTGAAGCTTTCTTT. Translated, it gives CASSPTVNTEAFF.

This sequence joins TRBV24-1 and TRBJ2-2, with 12 bases fitting TRBD1. There are 18 residues in the CDR3. V lost 4 bases, J lost 5 bases, and 10 bases stayed unmatched. The germline V gene has CDR1 KGHDR and CDR2 SFDVKD. CDR3 DNA: TGTGCCACCAGTGACTCTACCGGGACAGGGGGCTATACCGGGGAGCTGTTTTTT. This gives the protein CATSDSTGTGGYTGELFF.

This clone appeared a single time. The chain recombines TRBV10-1 with TRBJ1-2; D possibly corresponds to TRBD1 (6 bases). The V end was cut by 6 bases, the J end by 0 bases, with 17 bases between. Germline V gives CDR1 WNHNN, CDR2 SYGVQD (reference sequence). This CDR3 region has 16 residues. This CDR3 reads CASRSGQSPANYGYTF. CDR3 coding DNA: TGCGCCAGCAGAAGCGGACAGTCCCCAGCTAACTATGGCTACACCTTC.

V and J are TRBV30 and TRBJ1-4, with unresolved D. Deletions cut 4 bases from V and 6 bases from J, with 15 bases between. In germline, CDR1 is GTSNPN, CDR2 SVGIG (reference sequence). This CDR3 is 14 amino acids long. This CDR3 is CAWTPEAVHEKLFF. The DNA for the CDR3 is TGTGCCTGGACCCCCGAGGCCGTTCATGAAAAACTGTTTTTT.

This sequence joins TRBV7-2 and TRBJ2-7; 8 positions agree with TRBD1. The CDR3 is made up of 15 amino acids. Trimming removed 1 base from V and 5 bases from J; junction bases left unmatched: 7. Germline V gene lookup returns CDR1 SGHTA and CDR2 FQGNSA. The CDR3 sequence: CASSLDQGATDEQYF. As DNA, the CDR3 is TGTGCCAGCAGCTTAGACCAGGGGGCGACCGACGAGCAGTACTTC.